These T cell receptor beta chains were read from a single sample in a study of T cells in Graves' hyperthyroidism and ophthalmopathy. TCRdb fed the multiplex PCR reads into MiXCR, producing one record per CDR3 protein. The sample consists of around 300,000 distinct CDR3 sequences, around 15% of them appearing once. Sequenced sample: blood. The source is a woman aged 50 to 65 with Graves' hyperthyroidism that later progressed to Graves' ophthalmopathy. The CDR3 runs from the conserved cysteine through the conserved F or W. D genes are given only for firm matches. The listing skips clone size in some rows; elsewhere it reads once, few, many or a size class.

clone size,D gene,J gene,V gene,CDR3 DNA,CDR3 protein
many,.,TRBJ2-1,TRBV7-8,TGTGCCAGCAGCTTAGGGGGCCGTCGAGGGTCCTACAATGAGCAGTTCTTC,CASSLGGRRGSYNEQFF
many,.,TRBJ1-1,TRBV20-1,TGCAGTGCTAGAGATTCCGGTAGAACGGTGAACACTGAAGCTTTCTTT,CSARDSGRTVNTEAFF
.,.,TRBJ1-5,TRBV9,TGTGCCAGCAGCGTAGTATATTATGATGGGGGACACTACAATCAGCCCCAGCATTTT,CASSVVYYDGGHYNQPQHF
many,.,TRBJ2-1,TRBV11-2,TGTGCCAGCAGCTTAAATGCTCTAATAAAGTACAATGAGCAGTTCTTC,CASSLNALIKYNEQFF
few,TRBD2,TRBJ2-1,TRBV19,TGTGCCAGTAGTAGAGCGGGGCAAAGGGGTGAGCAGTTCTTC,CASSRAGQRGEQFF
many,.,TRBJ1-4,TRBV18,TGTGCCAGCTCCCGGGGCCCAACTAATGAAAAACTGTTTTTT,CASSRGPTNEKLFF
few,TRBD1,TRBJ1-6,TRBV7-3,TGTGCCAGCAGTAGACAGGGGGACGGTTCACCCCTCCACTTT,CASSRQGDGSPLHF
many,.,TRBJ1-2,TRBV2,TGTGCCAGCAGTGACAATAACTATGGCTACACCTTC,CASSDNNYGYTF
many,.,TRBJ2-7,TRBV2,TGTGCCAGCAGTGGCGCTATTACCTACGAGCAGTACTTC,CASSGAITYEQYF
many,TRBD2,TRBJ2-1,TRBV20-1,TGCAGTGCTCCCGGGGCGGGAGGCCACTCCTACAATGAGCAGTTCTTC,CSAPGAGGHSYNEQFF
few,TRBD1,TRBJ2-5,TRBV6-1,TGTGCCAGCAGTCGGGTGGACAGGCAGACCCAGTACTTC,CASSRVDRQTQYF
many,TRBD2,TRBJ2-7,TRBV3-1,TGTGCCAGCAGCCCACTAGCGGGGGCCGGAAAGCAGTACTTC,CASSPLAGAGKQYF
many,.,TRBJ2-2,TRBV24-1,TGTGCCACCAGTGATCAACGTGGGGAGCTGTTTTTT,CATSDQRGELFF
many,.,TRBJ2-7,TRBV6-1,TGTGCCAGCAGGTTGGACAGCTACGAGCAGTACTTC,CASRLDSYEQYF
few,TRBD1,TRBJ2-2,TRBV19,TGTGCCAGTAGGGGACAGGAGGGGGCCGGGGAGCTGTTTTTT,CASRGQEGAGELFF
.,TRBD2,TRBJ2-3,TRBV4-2,TGTGCCAACAGCCAAGATCTGCAAGCGGGACGCACAGATACGCAGTATTTT,CANSQDLQAGRTDTQYF
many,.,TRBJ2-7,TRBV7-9,TGTGCCAGCAGCGGCTACAGGGACGAGCAGTACTTC,CASSGYRDEQYF
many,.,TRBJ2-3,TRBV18,TGTGCCAGCTCCGCCGGCACTGATACGCAGTATTTT,CASSAGTDTQYF
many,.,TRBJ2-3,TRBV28,TGTGCCAGCAAGAACGGGATGGGCCCAGATACGCAGTATTTT,CASKNGMGPDTQYF
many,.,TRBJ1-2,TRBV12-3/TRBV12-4,TGTGCCAGCAGTTGGGACGCCGGGGGCTACACCTTC,CASSWDAGGYTF
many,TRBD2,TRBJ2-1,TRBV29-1,TGCAGCGTTGATGGGACTAGCTGGGAGCAGTTCTTC,CSVDGTSWEQFF
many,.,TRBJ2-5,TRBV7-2,TGTGCCAGCAGCTTACTGGGCCAAGAGACCCAGTACTTC,CASSLLGQETQYF